Each of the 22 T cell receptor beta chains below was sequenced from the same sample in a study of CD8 T cells in ankylosing spondylitis (dated by TCRdb to the late 2010s). Libraries were made using 5' RACE. Sequenced on an Illumina HiSeq 2500. TCRdb reworked the public reads: Q25 trimming with fastp, MiXCR clone assembly, productive beta chains retained. Each entry is one CDR3 protein sequence, shown with its most common DNA and genes. This sample lists approximately 220,000 distinct CDR3 sequences; under 30% were detected once. The ten largest clones take up under 7% of the sample. The sequenced material came from blood, either unsorted or a sorted T cell fraction (not recorded which). These receptor sequences come from a male donor with ankylosing spondylitis or in good health (not recorded which).

There are many counts of this clonotype. This chain links TRBV4-3 with TRBJ2-7; TRBD2 aligns across 10 bases. The CDR3 has 16 amino acids. Trimming removed 0 bases from V and 4 bases from J; junction bases left unmatched: 6. Germline lookup yields CDR1 LGHNA and CDR2 YSLEER. CDR3 DNA: TGCGCCAGCAGCCAAGAAACCGGGACTAGCGCTTACGAGCAGTACTTC. This sequence encodes CASSQETGTSAYEQYF.

This chain uses TRBV7-8 with TRBJ2-3; 8 nucleotides agree with TRBD1. Germline V gene sequence: CDR1 SGHVS, CDR2 FQNEAQ. This CDR3 is built from 16 residues. J gave up 1 base and V 1 base, and 4 bases lay outside the gene matches. This CDR3 is CASSLETGAGTDTQYF. CDR3 DNA: TGTGCCAGCAGCTTAGAGACAGGGGCCGGCACAGATACGCAGTATTTT.

This chain links TRBV29-1 with TRBJ2-1; 8 positions match TRBD2. V was clipped by 4 bases and J by 2 bases; unmatched bases: 4. Germline CDR1 and CDR2: SQVTM and ANQGSEA. The CDR3 consists of 14 residues. The CDR3 loop reads CSVGGGRTYNEQFF. In DNA form, the CDR3 reads TGCAGCGTTGGCGGCGGGAGGACCTACAATGAGCAGTTCTTC.

This chain joins TRBV6-6 and TRBJ1-4; D not resolved. CDR3 length: 12 residues. V shed 2 bases and J shed 8 bases, with 6 bases lying between them. Per germline, CDR1 MNHNY and CDR2 SVGAGI (reference sequence). Here the CDR3 DNA reads TGTGCCAGCAGTTACCCCTACGAAAAACTGTTTTTT. Translating gives CASSYPYEKLFF.

This clonotype was observed many times. The chain uses TRBV25-1 and TRBJ2-5, with 10 bases that match TRBD2. This CDR3 has 16 amino acids. The J segment lost 5 bases and the V segment lost 3 bases, leaving 9 bases of the junction unmatched. Germline assignment: CDR1 MGHDK and CDR2 SYGVNS. The CDR3 bases are TGTGCCAGCAGTGAGCGTATAGCGGGAGGTCGGGAGACCCAGTACTTC. It yields the protein CASSERIAGGRETQYF.

This clonotype occurred a few times. The V and J genes are TRBV20-1 and TRBJ2-1, with D uncertain. Trimming removed 0 bases at V and 10 bases at J, with 19 bases between. The CDR3 length is 15 residues. CDR1 is DFQATT and CDR2 is SNEGSKA in the germline V gene (reference sequence). CDR3 protein: CSARDRGMLGPEQFF. In DNA, the CDR3 is TGCAGTGCTAGAGATCGTGGGATGTTGGGCCCGGAGCAGTTCTTC.

V gene TRBV20-1 combines with J gene TRBJ1-5, with D perhaps matching TRBD1 (5 bases). Germline V gene sequence: CDR1 DFQATT, CDR2 SNEGSKA (reference sequence). V was clipped by 5 bases and J by 8 bases, with 16 bases between them. The CDR3 consists of 13 residues. In nucleotides, the CDR3 is TGCAGTGCTTTATTCCAGGGAGGGGAGCCCCAGCATTTT. Translation: CSALFQGGEPQHF.

The chain combines TRBV5-8 with TRBJ2-5; 8 bases line up with TRBD2. V trimming: 5 bases; J trimming: 5 bases; junction bases outside the gene matches: 5. Per germline, CDR1 SGHTS and CDR2 YDEGEE. The CDR3 length is 13 residues. In DNA, the CDR3 is TGTGCCAGCAGGACTAGCGTGGTTGAGACCCAGTACTTC. Its protein is CASRTSVVETQYF.

The chain carries TRBV20-1 and TRBJ2-1; 10 bases line up with TRBD2. The CDR3 is 16 amino acids. The ends lost 6 bases at V and 7 bases at J; junction bases unmatched: 15. The germline gives CDR1 DFQATT, CDR2 SNEGSKA (reference sequence). The CDR3 loop is CSAKPGTWTSGNEQFF. For the CDR3, the DNA is TGCAGTGCCAAGCCGGGAACCTGGACTAGCGGTAATGAGCAGTTCTTC.

This rearrangement joins TRBV20-1 to TRBJ1-1; D unresolved. This CDR3 contains 13 residues. CDR1 DFQATT and CDR2 SNEGSKA come from the germline V gene (reference sequence). The V gene lost 2 bases and the J gene lost 6 bases, with 13 bases spanning the gap. The CDR3 coding sequence is TGCAGTGCTAGACGGGGTACGGTCCCTGAAGCTTTCTTT. Translated, it gives CSARRGTVPEAFF.

There are a few counts of this clonotype. CDR3 protein: CASSQDLAGVGDEQFF. CDR3 bases: TGTGCCAGCAGCCAAGATTTAGCGGGAGTCGGAGATGAGCAGTTCTTC. The rearrangement uses TRBV14 and TRBJ2-1; 9 bases align to TRBD2. This CDR3 contains 16 residues. The V segment lost 0 bases and the J segment 8 bases; nucleotides outside the gene matches: 8. Looked up from germline, CDR1 is SGHDN and CDR2 is FVKESK.

This clonotype was observed at least ten times. V and J are TRBV15 and TRBJ2-3; D assignment may be TRBD1 or TRBD2 (6 bases each). V lost 0 bases to trimming and J lost 4 bases, with 14 bases between them. The CDR3 contains 16 residues. Germline loops: CDR1 LNHNV, CDR2 YYDKDF (reference sequence). The DNA for the CDR3 is TGTGCCACCAGCAGAGATCGGCCTAGGGGGGCAGATACGCAGTATTTT. The encoded protein is CATSRDRPRGADTQYF.

This clonotype was counted between two and nine times. The chain couples TRBV20-1 to TRBJ1-4; a weak D match, TRBD1 (6 bases). V lost 0 bases, J lost 8 bases, and 16 bases lay in between. Germline assignment: CDR1 DFQATT and CDR2 SNEGSKA (reference sequence). The CDR3 sequence is 15 residues long. CDR3 amino acids: CSARERGRGGEKLFF. In nucleotides, the CDR3 is TGCAGTGCTAGAGAACGTGGCAGGGGTGGGGAAAAACTGTTTTTT.

This clonotype occurred a few times. The gene calls are TRBV18 and TRBJ2-3; possible D gene TRBD1, 6 bases. Trimming removed 5 bases from V and 1 base from J, with 10 bases in between. CDR1 is KGHSH and CDR2 is LQKENI in the germline V gene. The CDR3 has 14 amino acids. CDR3 DNA sequence: TGTGCCAGCTCAGTGAACAGGGGCACAGATACGCAGTATTTT. Translating gives CASSVNRGTDTQYF.

This clonotype has a count of ten or more. V gene TRBV5-1 combines with J gene TRBJ2-2; D gene uncertain. Germline V gene sequence: CDR1 SGHRS, CDR2 YFSETQ. This CDR3 is built from 14 residues. Trimming removed 4 bases at V and 1 base at J, with 8 bases between. The CDR3 region has the DNA TGCGCCAGCAGCCCCCCGTTGAACACCGGGGAGCTGTTTTTT. Translated: CASSPPLNTGELFF. Using reference TRBV5-1 and TRBJ2-2 for the parts outside the CDR3, the full variable domain is KAGVTQTPRYLIKTRGQQVTLSCSPISGHRSVSWYQQTPGQGLQFLFEYFSETQRNKGNFPGRFSGRQFSNSRSEMNVSTLELGDSALYLCASSPPLNTGELFFGEGSRLTVL.

This clonotype occurred once. The V call is TRBV5-5, the J call TRBJ2-2, with D possibly being TRBD1 or TRBD2 (5 bases each). Germline V gives CDR1 SGHKS, CDR2 YYEKEE (reference sequence). Trimming removed 4 bases from V and 5 bases from J, with 12 bases in between. This CDR3 spans 14 amino acids. CDR3 loop: CASSGGYGTGELFF. In DNA form, the CDR3 reads TGTGCCAGCAGCGGGGGATATGGTACCGGGGAGCTGTTTTTT. Full variable domain (remainder filled in from reference TRBV5-5 and TRBJ2-2): DAGVTQSPTHLIKTRGQQVTLRCSPISGHKSVSWYQQVLGQGPQFIFQYYEKEERGRGNFPDRFSARQFPNYSSELNVNALLLGDSALYLCASSGGYGTGELFFGEGSRLTVL.

J is TRBJ2-1 and V is TRBV20-1; the match to TRBD1 covers 7 bases. This CDR3 contains 16 residues. CDR1 and CDR2 from the germline V gene are DFQATT and SNEGSKA (reference sequence). Trimming at V came to 3 bases and at J to 2 bases, leaving 10 bases not matched to a gene. CDR3 DNA: TGCAGTGCTAGGACCGCAGGGGGTTTCGCCTACAATGAGCAGTTCTTC. Amino acids: CSARTAGGFAYNEQFF.

The chain uses TRBV20-1 and TRBJ2-7, with unresolved D. Trimming removed 2 bases from V and 5 bases from J, with 10 bases in between. The CDR3 consists of 12 residues. Germline V gene data show CDR1 as DFQATT and CDR2 as SNEGSKA (reference sequence). The DNA for the CDR3 is TGCAGTGCTAGATCTGGGCTCAACGAGCAGTACTTC. It translates to CSARSGLNEQYF.

In this sample, this clonotype is medium-sized (0.01 to 0.1%). The chain recombines TRBV5-6 with TRBJ2-1; 11 nucleotides agree with TRBD1. The V gene's germline CDR1 is SGHDT and CDR2 YYEEEE. With 6 bases clipped from V and 9 bases from J, the junction kept 8 bases outside the gene matches. The length of the CDR3 is 14 residues. The DNA for the CDR3 is TGTGCCAGCAAGCGAGGACAGGGGGCTGGTGAGCAGTTCTTC. Amino acid sequence: CASKRGQGAGEQFF. Full variable domain (remainder filled in from reference TRBV5-6 and TRBJ2-1): DAGVTQSPTHLIKTRGQQVTLRCSPKSGHDTVSWYQQALGQGPQFIFQYYEEEERQRGNFPDRFSGHQFPNYSSELNVNALLLGDSALYLCASKRGQGAGEQFFGPGTRLTVL.

This clonotype was seen a handful of times. J is TRBJ1-5 and V is TRBV6-1, with 9 bases aligning to TRBD1. Germline CDR1 and CDR2: MNHNS and SASEGT. J lost 4 bases, V lost 3 bases, and 7 bases had no gene match. There are 16 residues in the CDR3. The CDR3 spells CASSDPTGGGNQPQHF. The CDR3 DNA follows: TGTGCCAGCAGTGATCCGACAGGGGGGGGTAATCAGCCCCAGCATTTT.

This clonotype was seen repeatedly, ten times or more. The chain carries TRBV6-1 and TRBJ2-1; 14 bases are a match to TRBD2. CDR1 is MNHNS, CDR2 SASEGT, per germline. V lost 6 bases and J lost 6; bases outside the gene matches: 4. The CDR3 is 15 residues long. Here the CDR3 reads CASSRGLAGANEQFF. CDR3 nucleotide sequence: TGTGCCAGCAGCCGGGGACTAGCGGGAGCCAATGAGCAGTTCTTC.

The genes are TRBV20-1 and TRBJ2-3, with TRBD2 as a possible D gene (6 bases). V was cut by 7 bases and J by 4 bases, with 18 bases left in between. This CDR3 has 14 residues. Germline assignment: CDR1 DFQATT and CDR2 SNEGSKA (reference sequence). The CDR3 bases are TGCAGTGGATTGCGGGGTCGGGGGTCAGATACGCAGTATTTT. Encoded protein: CSGLRGRGSDTQYF.